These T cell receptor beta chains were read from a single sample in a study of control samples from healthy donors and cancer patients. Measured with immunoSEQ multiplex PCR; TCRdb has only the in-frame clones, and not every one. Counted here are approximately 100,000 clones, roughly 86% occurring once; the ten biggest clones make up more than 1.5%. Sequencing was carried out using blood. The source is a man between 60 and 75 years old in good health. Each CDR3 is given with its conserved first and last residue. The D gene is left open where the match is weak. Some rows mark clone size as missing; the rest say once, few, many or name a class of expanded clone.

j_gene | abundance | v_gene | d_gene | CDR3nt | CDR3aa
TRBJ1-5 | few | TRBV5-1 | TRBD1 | TGCGCCAGCAGCTTAGGACAGGCAGAGAGCAATCAGCCCCAGCATTTT | CASSLGQAESNQPQHF
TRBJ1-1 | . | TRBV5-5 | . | TGTGCCAGCAGCTTGGGGGGACTCCCGCGGGGTCGCACTGAAGCTTTCTTT | CASSLGGLPRGRTEAFF
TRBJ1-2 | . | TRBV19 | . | TGTGCCAGTAGTCCAGGGGCCTCTAACTATGGCTACACCTTC | CASSPGASNYGYTF
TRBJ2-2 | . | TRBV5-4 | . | TGTGCCAGCAGCCAGACCGGGGAGCTGTTTTTT | CASSQTGELFF
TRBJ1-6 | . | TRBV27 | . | TGTGCCAGCAGTCCTAGCCCGAGCTCCTATAATTCACCCCTCCACTTT | CASSPSPSSYNSPLHF
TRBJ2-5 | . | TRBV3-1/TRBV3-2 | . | TGTGCCAGCAGCCACCCTCGGGGGCAGGCCCAAGAGGGACAGTACTTC | CASSHPRGQAQEGQYF
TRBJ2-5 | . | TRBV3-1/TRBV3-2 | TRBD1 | TGTGCCAGCAGACCGACAGGGAAAGAGACCCAGTACTTC | CASRPTGKETQYF
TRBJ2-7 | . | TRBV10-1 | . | TGCGCCAGCAGACCAGGGGAGGGCTACGAGCAGTACTTC | CASRPGEGYEQYF
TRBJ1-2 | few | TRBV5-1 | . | TGCGCCAGCAGCTTGAACAGGGATATATCCGATGGCTACACCTTC | CASSLNRDISDGYTF
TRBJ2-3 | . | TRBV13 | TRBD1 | TGTGCCAGCAGCGTTAGGACAGGGGGCCGTGCGGATACGCAGTATTTT | CASSVRTGGRADTQYF
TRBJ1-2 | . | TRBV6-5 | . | TGTGCCAGCAGTTACTCGAGAGGGTCCTTCACCTTC | CASSYSRGSFTF
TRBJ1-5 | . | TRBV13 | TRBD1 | TGTGCCAGCAGCTTAGGGTCAGGGGGCGGACAGCCCCAGCATTTT | CASSLGSGGGQPQHF
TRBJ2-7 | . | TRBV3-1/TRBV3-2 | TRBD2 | TGTGCCAGCAGCCCACGCGGGAGGGCCTCCTACGAGCAGTACTTC | CASSPRGRASYEQYF
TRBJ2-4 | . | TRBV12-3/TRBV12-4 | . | TGTGCCAGCAGAAAGGGTCAGACAAACATTCAGTACTTC | CASRKGQTNIQYF
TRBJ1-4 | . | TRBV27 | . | TGTGCCAGCAGTCTTGACAGCGGAAGAGTAGGAAAACTGTTTTTT | CASSLDSGRVGKLFF
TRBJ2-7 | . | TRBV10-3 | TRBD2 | TGTGCCATCAGTGGATATCTAGCGGGGGGGAACTACGAGCAGTACTTC | CAISGYLAGGNYEQYF
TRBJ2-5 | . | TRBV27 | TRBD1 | TGTGCCAGCAGTACGACCGGGACAGGAGACACCCAGTACTTC | CASSTTGTGDTQYF
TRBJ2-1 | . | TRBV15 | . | TGTGCCACCAGCCCATTGGTGACTAGTGCTCGGGGGAATGAGCAGTTCTTC | CATSPLVTSARGNEQFF
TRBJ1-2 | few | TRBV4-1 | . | TGCGCCAGCAGCCAAGTGGGATTGAGGCCCTACGACACCTTC | CASSQVGLRPYDTF
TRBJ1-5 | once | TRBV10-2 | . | TGCGCCAGCATGGCCCAGGGTGGGCCAAATCAGCCCCAGCATTTT | CASMAQGGPNQPQHF
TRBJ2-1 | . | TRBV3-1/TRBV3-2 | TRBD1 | TGTGCCAGCAGCCAAGTTGGGAGACAGGGAAACAATGAGCAGTTCTTC | CASSQVGRQGNNEQFF
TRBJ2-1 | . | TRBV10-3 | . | TGTGCCATCGGGGCTGGGGAGCAGTTCTTC | CAIGAGEQFF
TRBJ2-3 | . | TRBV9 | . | TGTGCCAGCAGCGTAGGAGAAGGAGAACTCCTGATCACAAGTACGCAGTATTTT | CASSVGEGELLITSTQYF
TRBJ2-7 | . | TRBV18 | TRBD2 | TGTGCCAGCTCGCGATTAGCGGGAGGGCGGTACGAGCAGTACTTC | CASSRLAGGRYEQYF
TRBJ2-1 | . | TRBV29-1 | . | TGCAGCGTTGAAGGCGGTGAGCAGTTCTTC | CSVEGGEQFF
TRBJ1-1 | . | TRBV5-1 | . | TGCGCCAGCAGCTTGGAGGTAAACACTGAAGCTTTCTTT | CASSLEVNTEAFF
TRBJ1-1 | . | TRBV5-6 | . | TGTGCCAGCAGCTTGGGTGTGTCTGCCGAGAACACTGAAGCTTTCTTT | CASSLGVSAENTEAFF
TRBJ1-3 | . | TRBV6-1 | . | TGTGCCAGCAGTGAAGGGTTTTACTCTGGAAACACCATATATTTT | CASSEGFYSGNTIYF
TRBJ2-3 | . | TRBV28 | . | TGTGCCAGCAGTTTCGGACAGCCCACAGATACGCAGTATTTT | CASSFGQPTDTQYF
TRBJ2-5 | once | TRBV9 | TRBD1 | TGTGCCAGCAGCTCAGGACAGGGTAGAGAGACCCAGTACTTC | CASSSGQGRETQYF
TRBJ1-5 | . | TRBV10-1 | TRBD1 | TGCGCCGGGGGACAGGGAAAGGAGATAGAGCCCCAGCATTTT | CAGGQGKEIEPQHF
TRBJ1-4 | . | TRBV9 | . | TGTGCCAGCAGCGTAGGAGGGGGACCGATAAATGAAAAACTGTTTTTT | CASSVGGGPINEKLFF
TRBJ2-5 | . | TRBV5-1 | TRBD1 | TGCGCCAGCAGCTTGGGTCCACAGGGGGTACAAGAGACCCAGTACTTC | CASSLGPQGVQETQYF
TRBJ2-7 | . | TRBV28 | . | TGTGCCAGCAGCTTGGACAGTTTTTACGAGCAGTACTTC | CASSLDSFYEQYF
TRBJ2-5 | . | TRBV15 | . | TGTGCCACCAGCAGAGATCCGGGGGAGACCCAGTACTTC | CATSRDPGETQYF
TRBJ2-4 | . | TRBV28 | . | TGTGCCAGCGTGGAGGGTGGCAAAAACATTCAGTACTTC | CASVEGGKNIQYF
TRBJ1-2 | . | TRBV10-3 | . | TGTGCCATTGCGGAACAGACAGACTATGGCTACACCTTC | CAIAEQTDYGYTF
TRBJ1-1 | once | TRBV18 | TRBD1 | TGTGCCAGCTCAGTCGGACAGGGAGCACTGGTAGCTTTCTTT | CASSVGQGALVAFF
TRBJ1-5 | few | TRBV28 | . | TGTGCCAGCAGTTTATCAACAGGGAAGCAGCCCCAGCATTTT | CASSLSTGKQPQHF
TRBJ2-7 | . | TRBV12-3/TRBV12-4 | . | TGTGCCAGCAGTCTACAGCCCTACGAGCAGTACTTC | CASSLQPYEQYF
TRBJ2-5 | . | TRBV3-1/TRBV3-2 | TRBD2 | TGTGCCAGCAGCCAAAAGGGTTGGACTAGTTGGGAGACCCAGTACTTC | CASSQKGWTSWETQYF
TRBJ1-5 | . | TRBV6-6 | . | TGTGCCAGCAGTTATCCCTATAATCAGCCCCAGCATTTT | CASSYPYNQPQHF
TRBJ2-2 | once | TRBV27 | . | TGTGCCAGCAGTTTAGGTGTTTTGTCAGGGAGGTACACCGGGGAGCTGTTTTTT | CASSLGVLSGRYTGELFF
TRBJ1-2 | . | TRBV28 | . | TGTGCCAGCAGTCTCGTGGCCGGCTATGGCTACACCTTC | CASSLVAGYGYTF